Here is one T cell receptor beta chain with its context. The data stem from a study of blood T cell repertoires in COVID-19. Study details: Cohort 3 recovered donors had two negative PCRs, clearance, or symptom resolution.

Cohorts were determined from participant-reported clinical history. The trim removed 3 bases at V and 3 bases at J, leaving 7 bases unmatched. CDR1 is SNHLY and CDR2 is FYNNEI in the germline V gene. The CDR3 covers 16 residues. TCRdb's table, derived via immunoSEQ multiplex PCR, lists solely in-frame clones and lacks some. The data hold over 200,000 clones, with approximately 87% observed a single time. This TCR was recovered from a woman aged 50 to 65 in a cohort exposed to, infected with or recovered from COVID-19 (not recorded which). This chain uses TRBV2 with TRBJ1-2; 10 nucleotides line up with TRBD1. Sequencing used PBMCs or T cells enriched from blood (not recorded which). The CDR3 here is CASSDGTGDSYYGYTF. CDR3 sequence (DNA): TGTGCCAGCAGTGACGGGACAGGGGATAGTTACTATGGCTACACCTTC.